This TCR beta chain was retrieved from a study of regulatory T cells in long-lasting Graves disease. Ten or more counts support this clonotype. Its antigen is currently unknown. Arm-PCR of CDR3 regions with iRepertoire HTBI primers generated TCR beta libraries. MiXCR, run by TCRdb on the multiplex PCR reads, gives a single entry per CDR3 protein. The table includes about 400,000 distinct CDR3 sequences, around 20% detected once. This CDR3 region has 14 residues. Between the trimmed V and J ends, which lost 2 bases and 3 bases, there was a span of 11 bases. Study-level points and caveats: There were preferences for TRBV28, TRBJ1-2 and TRBJ2-5 in persistent disease.

The time point here: persistent/refractory GD, antithyroid drugs over 5 years with positive TRAb. PBMC RNA was the source of the TCR library. The rearrangement links TRBV12-3 or TRBV12-4 to TRBJ2-7; possible D gene TRBD2, 6 bases. The sequencing here drew on peripheral blood mononuclear cells (PBMCs), taken when the disease was refractory, from a patient treated with antithyroid drugs. This receptor was obtained from a female donor with Graves disease. CDR3 in amino acids: CASSLRTGDYEQYF. As DNA, the CDR3 is TGTGCCAGCAGTTTAAGGACGGGAGACTACGAGCAGTACTTC.